This TCR beta chain originates from a study of response to subunit inactivated influenza vaccine. With 3 bases removed from V and 0 bases from J, the gap between germline ends came to 12 bases. CDR3 size: 15 residues. Germline V CDR1 and CDR2: DFQATT, SNEGSKA (reference sequence). TCRdb redid the calling of the RT-PCR reads with MiXCR, one entry per CDR3 protein. The data contain about 570,000 distinct CDR3 sequences, roughly 10% of them singletons. The data also belong to a second study, concerning T cells expressing NK-cell markers. That source reports: For TCR beta, cDNA was produced by 5'RACE template switching with UMIs.

This receptor was identified in a man aged 50 or older who received an inactivated influenza vaccine. This material consisted of PBMCs from blood, taken on the day of vaccination. This chain connects TRBV20-1 to TRBJ1-3; weak D call: TRBD1 (6 bases). The CDR3 reads CSASTGLISGNTIYF. DNA for the CDR3: TGCAGTGCTAGTACAGGGTTGATCTCTGGAAACACCATATATTTT.